Each of the 10 T cell receptor beta chains below was sequenced from the same sample in a study of CD8+CD57+ T cells in acquired aplastic anemia. Both TCR beta VDJ combination and CDR3 sequence profiling were carried out. Genomic DNA was the template for this profiling. TCRdb reanalysed the reads using MiXCR and keeps one entry per CDR3 protein. The data contain hundreds of thousands of distinct CDR3 sequences, 65% to 80% of them singletons. The sequencing sample was made of sorted CD4+, CD8+, or CD8+CD57+ T cells (not recorded which) from PBMCs. The source is a human donor in good health, serving as a control.

At least ten counts were recorded for this clonotype. The CDR3 is CASSYWTSGAQETQYF. CDR3 DNA: TGTGCCAGCAGCTATTGGACTAGCGGGGCCCAAGAGACCCAGTACTTC. The chain links TRBV7-9 to TRBJ2-5; 12 bases line up with TRBD2. The CDR3 runs to 16 residues. Germline V gives CDR1 SEHNR, CDR2 FQNEAQ (reference sequence). The V segment lost 4 bases and the J segment 1 base; nucleotides outside the gene matches: 4.

The rearrangement uses TRBV9 and TRBJ2-1; TRBD2 aligns across 10 bases. The CDR3 runs to 15 residues. Germline V CDR1 and CDR2: SGDLS, YYNGEE. V was clipped by 5 bases and J by 9 bases; unmatched bases: 11. The CDR3 sequence: CASRYGLAGVGEQFF. CDR3 sequence (DNA): TGTGCCAGCAGGTACGGGCTAGCGGGGGTCGGTGAGCAGTTCTTC.

As concerns this clonotype: Relative to the germline gene, one junction end is altered; a read error may explain this. This sequence joins TRBV15 and TRBJ2-5, with no clear D. The CDR3 sequence is 14 residues long. Per the germline V gene, CDR1 is LNHNV and CDR2 is YYDKDF (reference sequence). DNA of the CDR3: TGTGCCACCAGCAGTCGGAAGTACAATGCAACCCTCCACTTC. This translates into CATSSRKYNATLHF. Full variable domain (outside the CDR3, taken from reference TRBV15 and TRBJ2-5): DAMVIQNPRYQVTQFGKPVTLSCSQTLNHNVMYWYQQKSSQAPKLLFHYYDKDFNNEADTPDNFQSRRPNTSFCFLDIRSPGLGDTAMYLCATSSRKYNATLHFGPGTRLLVL.

In this sample, this clonotype turned up many times. V and J are TRBV20-1 and TRBJ2-3; 10 bases line up with TRBD2. In germline, CDR1 is DFQATT, CDR2 SNEGSKA (reference sequence). CDR3 size: 14 residues. V dropped 4 bases and J dropped 4; count of bases not matched to a gene: 5. The CDR3 protein is CSAIASGGADTQYF. In DNA form, the CDR3 reads TGCAGTGCTATTGCCAGCGGGGGGGCAGATACGCAGTATTTT.

About this clonotype itself: An end of the junction differs from the germline gene, which may be a read error. The rearrangement links TRBV2 to TRBJ2-7; D is uncertain. The CDR3 contains 10 residues. CDR1 and CDR2 from the germline V gene are SNHLY and FYNNEI. In DNA, the CDR3 is TGTGCCAGCAGTGGGGGTCCTCTCCACTTC. It codes for CASSGGPLHF. The variable domain in full, with the rest retrieved from reference TRBV2 and TRBJ2-7, is EPEVTQTPSHQVTQMGQEVILRCVPISNHLYFYWYRQILGQKVEFLVSFYNNEISEKSEIFDDQFSVERPDGSNFTLKIRSTKLEDSAMYFCASSGGPLHFGPGTRLTVT.

V is TRBV30 and J is TRBJ2-5; 10 bases fit TRBD2. The germline gives CDR1 GTSNPN, CDR2 SVGIG (reference sequence). J lost 2 bases, V lost 3 bases, and 12 bases had no gene match. This CDR3 has 17 residues. The CDR3 spells CAWRSKRGGAKQETQYF. Here the CDR3 DNA reads TGTGCCTGGAGGTCCAAGCGGGGGGGTGCGAAACAAGAGACCCAGTACTTC.

This clonotype was picked up a small number of times. The chain is built from TRBV20-1 and TRBJ2-3; D remains unclear. V lost 5 bases and J lost 2, with 8 bases in between. The CDR3 consists of 12 residues. Germline CDR1 DFQATT, CDR2 SNEGSKA (reference sequence). CDR3 in DNA: TGCAGTGCTCCGGGCATCACAGATACGCAGTATTTT. Its translation: CSAPGITDTQYF.

In its sample, this clonotype was seen many times. The rearrangement links TRBV6-1 to TRBJ2-3; 8 bases match TRBD1. Germline V gives CDR1 MNHNS, CDR2 SASEGT. V lost 5 bases to trimming and J lost 0 bases; unmatched junction nucleotides: 4. This CDR3 contains 15 residues. The CDR3 is CASSPQGASTDTQYF. The CDR3 bases are TGTGCCAGCAGTCCCCAGGGGGCTAGCACAGATACGCAGTATTTT.

The chain recombines TRBV11-2 with TRBJ2-5; D tentatively fits TRBD1 or TRBD2 (5 bases each). CDR3 length equals 14 residues. CDR1 is SGHAT, CDR2 FQNNGV, per germline. With 4 bases removed from V and 5 bases from J, the gap between germline ends came to 14 bases. CDR3 residues: CASSWGRTRETQYF. CDR3 sequence (DNA): TGTGCCAGCAGCTGGGGACGGACGAGGGAGACCCAGTACTTC.

V and J are TRBV11-3 and TRBJ2-3; D is unclear. Trimming stripped 4 bases from V and 1 base from J, with 6 bases between. The CDR3 is 13 residues long. Germline V CDR1 and CDR2: SGHNT, YENEEA. The CDR3 DNA follows: TGTGCCAGCAGCTCTCGCCGCACAGATACGCAGTATTTT. Translated, it gives CASSSRRTDTQYF.